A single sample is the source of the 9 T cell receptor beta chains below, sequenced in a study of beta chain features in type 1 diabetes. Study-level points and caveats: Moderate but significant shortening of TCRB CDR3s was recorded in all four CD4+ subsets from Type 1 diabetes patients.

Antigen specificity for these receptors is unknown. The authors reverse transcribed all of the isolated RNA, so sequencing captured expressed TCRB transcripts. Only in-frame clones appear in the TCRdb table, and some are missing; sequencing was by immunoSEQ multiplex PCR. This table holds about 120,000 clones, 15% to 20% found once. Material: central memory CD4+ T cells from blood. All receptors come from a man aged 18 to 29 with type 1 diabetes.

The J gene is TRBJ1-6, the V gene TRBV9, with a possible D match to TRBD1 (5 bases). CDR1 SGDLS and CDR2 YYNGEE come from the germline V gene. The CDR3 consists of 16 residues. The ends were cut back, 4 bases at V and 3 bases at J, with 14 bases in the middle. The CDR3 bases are TGTGCCAGCAGCCCTCTTGGAGGGGTCTATAATTCACCCCTCCACTTT. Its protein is CASSPLGGVYNSPLHF.

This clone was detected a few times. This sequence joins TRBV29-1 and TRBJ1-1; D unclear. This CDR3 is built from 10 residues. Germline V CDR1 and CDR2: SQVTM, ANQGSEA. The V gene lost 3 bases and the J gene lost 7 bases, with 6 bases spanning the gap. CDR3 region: CSVDSIEAFF. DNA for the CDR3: TGCAGCGTTGATTCGATTGAAGCTTTCTTT.

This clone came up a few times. DNA of the CDR3: TGTGCCAGCAGTGACGTCTGGAAGAGGGGCCCCTACGAGCAGTACTTC. This translates into CASSDVWKRGPYEQYF. The chain couples TRBV2 to TRBJ2-7, with D possibly being TRBD1 or TRBD2 (5 bases each). Germline V gene lookup returns CDR1 SNHLY and CDR2 FYNNEI. V gave up 3 bases and J gave up 2 bases, with 17 bases separating them. CDR3 size: 16 residues. The full variable domain, rest sourced from reference TRBV2 and TRBJ2-7, is EPEVTQTPSHQVTQMGQEVILRCVPISNHLYFYWYRQILGQKVEFLVSFYNNEISEKSEIFDDQFSVERPDGSNFTLKIRSTKLEDSAMYFCASSDVWKRGPYEQYFGPGTRLTVT.

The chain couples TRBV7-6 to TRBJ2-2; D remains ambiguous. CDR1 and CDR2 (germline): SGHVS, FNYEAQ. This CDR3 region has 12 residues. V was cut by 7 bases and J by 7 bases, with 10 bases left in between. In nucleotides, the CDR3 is TGTGCCAGCACCAGCTTGAGCGGGGAGCTGTTTTTT. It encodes CASTSLSGELFF.

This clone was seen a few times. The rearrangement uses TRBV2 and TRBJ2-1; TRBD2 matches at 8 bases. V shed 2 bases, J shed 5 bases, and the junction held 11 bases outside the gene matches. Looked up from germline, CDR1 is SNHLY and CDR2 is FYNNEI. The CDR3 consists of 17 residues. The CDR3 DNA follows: TGTGCCAGCAGTGAAATTGGGGCTAGCGGGCCTAACAATGAGCAGTTCTTC. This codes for CASSEIGASGPNNEQFF.

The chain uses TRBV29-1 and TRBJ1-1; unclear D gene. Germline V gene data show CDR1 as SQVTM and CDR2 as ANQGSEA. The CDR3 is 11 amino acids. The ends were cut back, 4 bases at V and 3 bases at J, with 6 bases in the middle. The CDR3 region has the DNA TGCAGCGTTGCGTGGGACACTGAAGCTTTCTTT. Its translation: CSVAWDTEAFF.

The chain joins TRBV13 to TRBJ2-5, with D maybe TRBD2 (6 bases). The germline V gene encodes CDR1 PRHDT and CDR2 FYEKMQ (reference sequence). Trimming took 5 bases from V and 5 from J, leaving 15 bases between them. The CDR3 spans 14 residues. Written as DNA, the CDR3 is TGTGCCAGCAGCAGGCGGACTATTGAGGAGACCCAGTACTTC. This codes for CASSRRTIEETQYF.

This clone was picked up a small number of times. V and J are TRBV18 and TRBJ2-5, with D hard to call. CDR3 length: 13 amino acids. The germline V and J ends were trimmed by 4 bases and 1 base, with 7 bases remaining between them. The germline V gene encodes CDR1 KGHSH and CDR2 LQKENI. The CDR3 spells CASSLNGQETQYF. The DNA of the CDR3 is TGTGCCAGCTCACTCAACGGCCAAGAGACCCAGTACTTC. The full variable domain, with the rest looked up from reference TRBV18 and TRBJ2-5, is NAGVMQNPRHLVRRRGQEARLRCSPMKGHSHVYWYRQLPEEGLKFMVYLQKENIIDESGMPKERFSAEFPKEGPSILRIQQVVRGDSAAYFCASSLNGQETQYFGPGTRLLVL.

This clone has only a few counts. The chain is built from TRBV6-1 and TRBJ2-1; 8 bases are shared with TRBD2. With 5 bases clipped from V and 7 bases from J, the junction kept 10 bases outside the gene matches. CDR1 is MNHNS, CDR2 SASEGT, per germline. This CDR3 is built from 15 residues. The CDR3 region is CASSSGLAGGNEQFF. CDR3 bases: TGTGCCAGCAGTTCCGGACTAGCCGGTGGAAATGAGCAGTTCTTC.